These 4 T cell receptor beta chains share one sample of origin, sequenced in a study of early T cells in non-severe SARS-CoV-2 infection. TCRdb redid the calling of the 5' RACE reads with MiXCR, one entry per CDR3 protein. The sample lists 40,000 to 60,000 distinct CDR3 sequences, roughly 6% occurring once. The input for sequencing was whole blood, taken at baseline. Receptors originate from an adult who was a healthcare worker with PCR-confirmed SARS-CoV-2 infection or an uninfected control (not recorded which).

The chain employs TRBV5-4 and TRBJ2-3, with D tentatively TRBD1 (5 bases). V dropped 0 bases and J dropped 5 bases, with 7 bases sitting between them. CDR1 is SGHNT, CDR2 YYREEE, per germline (reference sequence). This CDR3 has 13 amino acids. CDR3 amino acids: CASSLEGEDTQYF. In DNA form, the CDR3 reads TGTGCCAGCAGCTTGGAAGGGGAAGATACGCAGTATTTT.

This clonotype was counted many times. V usage is TRBV15 and J usage is TRBJ1-5; tentatively, D is TRBD1 (5 bases). CDR3 length: 14 residues. From germline, CDR1 is LNHNV and CDR2 YYDKDF (reference sequence). Trimming cost V 5 bases and J 2 bases, with 10 bases left between them. The CDR3 DNA follows: TGTGCCACCAGCGGCGACAGTCGCAATCAGCCCCAGCATTTT. It specifies CATSGDSRNQPQHF.

Ten or more counts support this clonotype. J is TRBJ2-7 and V is TRBV20-1; 8 bases map to TRBD1. Germline CDR1 and CDR2: DFQATT and SNEGSKA (reference sequence). V was pared by 2 bases and J by 0 bases, with 6 bases of the junction left unmatched. The CDR3 is made up of 15 amino acids. Here the CDR3 reads CSARQQGESSYEQYF. The CDR3 DNA sequence: TGCAGTGCTAGACAACAGGGGGAGAGCTCCTACGAGCAGTACTTC.

Many counts were recorded for this clonotype. In DNA, the CDR3 is TGTGCCAGCCTTGAGTCCGCGGGGGTTGGGTCGGATACGCAGTATTTT. Translation: CASLESAGVGSDTQYF. The V and J genes are TRBV6-1 and TRBJ2-3; TRBD2 matches 7 bases. Germline lookup yields CDR1 MNHNS and CDR2 SASEGT. The junction had 17 bases not matched to a gene; V was cut back by 8 bases and J by 6 bases. The CDR3 runs 16 residues.